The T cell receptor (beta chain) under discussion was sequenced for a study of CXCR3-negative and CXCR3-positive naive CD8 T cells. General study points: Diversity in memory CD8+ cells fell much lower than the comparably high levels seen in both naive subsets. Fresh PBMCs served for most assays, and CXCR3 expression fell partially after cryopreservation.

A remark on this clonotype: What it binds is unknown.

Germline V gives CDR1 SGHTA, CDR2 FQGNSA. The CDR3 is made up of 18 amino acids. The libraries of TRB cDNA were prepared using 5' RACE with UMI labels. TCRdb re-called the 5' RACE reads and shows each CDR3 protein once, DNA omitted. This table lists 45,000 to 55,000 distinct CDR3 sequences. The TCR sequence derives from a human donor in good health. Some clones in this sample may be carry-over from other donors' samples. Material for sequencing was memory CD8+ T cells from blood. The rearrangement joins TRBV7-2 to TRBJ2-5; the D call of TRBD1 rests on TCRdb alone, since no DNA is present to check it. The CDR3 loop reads CASSLLSGRMGSQETQYF.